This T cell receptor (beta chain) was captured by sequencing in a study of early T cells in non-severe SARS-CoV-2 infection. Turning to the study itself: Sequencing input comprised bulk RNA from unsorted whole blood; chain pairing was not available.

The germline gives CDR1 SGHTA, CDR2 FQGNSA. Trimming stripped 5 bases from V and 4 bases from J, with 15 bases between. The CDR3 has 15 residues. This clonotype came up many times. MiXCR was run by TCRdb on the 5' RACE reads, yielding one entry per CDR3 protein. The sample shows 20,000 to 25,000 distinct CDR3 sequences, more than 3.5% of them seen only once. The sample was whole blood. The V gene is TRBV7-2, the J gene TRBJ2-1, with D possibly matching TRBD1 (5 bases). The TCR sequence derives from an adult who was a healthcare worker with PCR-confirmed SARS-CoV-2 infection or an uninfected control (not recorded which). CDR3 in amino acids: CASSLGAEGYNEQFF. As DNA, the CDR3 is TGTGCCAGCAGCCTAGGGGCAGAAGGATACAATGAGCAGTTCTTC.